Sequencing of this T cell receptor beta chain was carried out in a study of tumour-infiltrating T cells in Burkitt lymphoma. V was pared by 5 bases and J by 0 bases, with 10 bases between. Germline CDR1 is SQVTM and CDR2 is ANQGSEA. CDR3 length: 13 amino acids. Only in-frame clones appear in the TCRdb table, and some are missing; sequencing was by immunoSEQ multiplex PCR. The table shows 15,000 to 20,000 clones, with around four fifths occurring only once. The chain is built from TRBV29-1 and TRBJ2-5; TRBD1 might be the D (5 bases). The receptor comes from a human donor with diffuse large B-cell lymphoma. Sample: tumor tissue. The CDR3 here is CSVPQGYQETQYF. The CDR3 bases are TGCAGCGTTCCGCAGGGTTACCAAGAGACCCAGTACTTC. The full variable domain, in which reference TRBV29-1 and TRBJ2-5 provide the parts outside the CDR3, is SAVISQKPSRDICQRGTSLTIQCQVDSQVTMMFWYRQQPGQSLTLIATANQGSEATYESGFVIDKFPISRPNLTFSTLTVSNMSPEDSSIYLCSVPQGYQETQYFGPGTRLLVL.